The present T cell receptor (beta chain) was sequenced within a study of T cell responses to AZD1222 COVID-19 vaccine. Study-wide results and limits: Among spike-specific TCRs, nearly half reportedly target unmutated variant regions. Across spike, vaccine-associated CD4 TCRs were found, dominant at 160-218 and 743-854.

The CDR3 has 13 amino acids. V lost 6 bases and J 8 bases, leaving 14 bases between the germline ends. CDR1 is SNHLY, CDR2 FYNNEI, per germline. Measured with immunoSEQ multiplex PCR; TCRdb has only the in-frame clones, and not every one. The repertoire holds some 130,000 clones, 80% to 90% seen once, with roughly 2% in the top ten. A word on this clone: The target antigen is unknown.

The gene calls are TRBV2 and TRBJ2-1, with D perhaps being TRBD1 or TRBD2 (5 bases each). The sequencing used peripheral blood, collected on day 0 of AZD1222 vaccination. This TCR was sampled from an adult in good health. CDR3 in amino acids: CASSMRGGYEQFF. The CDR3 DNA follows: TGTGCCAGCAGCATGAGGGGTGGGTATGAGCAGTTCTTC.